This record covers a single T cell receptor beta chain. Its antigen is still unknown. This specimen belongs to a study of cytomegalovirus exposure and HLA in healthy donors. Study-wide background: Caucasian-associated ancestry cluster membership applied to around 80% of about 370 genotyped donors.

There are 11 residues in the CDR3. CDR1 and CDR2 (germline): SNHLY, FYNNEI. Trimming cost V 4 bases and J 4 bases, with 5 bases left between them. Points from the study as a whole: Presence/absence analyses assumed roughly uniform sequencing depth across donors, which may not hold. Using a false discovery rate of 0.05, a later analysis showed that fewer than 20,000 TCR beta sequences were associated with HLA alleles. Highly shared variants forming one cluster were likely a sequencing artifact.

The PCR ran on 60 Vbeta and 13 Jbeta primers. Method: immunoSEQ multiplex PCR; TCRdb's copy keeps in-frame clones and lacks some. Among roughly 70,000 clones listed, roughly four fifths were seen once. The sequencing input was PBMCs. The clonotype originates from a man aged 18 to 29 in good health and CMV-seronegative. The genes are TRBV2 and TRBJ2-7; D gene uncertain. CDR3 sequence: CASSVKYEQYF. The CDR3 DNA is TGTGCCAGCAGTGTTAAATACGAGCAGTACTTC.